This record looks at one TCR beta chain sequence and its context. Its antigen is as yet unknown. The data originate from a study of cytomegalovirus exposure and HLA in healthy donors. Study-level findings and limits: In a later analysis, across HLA loci, associated TCR counts were highest for DRB1, lowest for HLA-C.

The PCR contained 60 Vbeta and 13 Jbeta primers. Only in-frame clones appear in the TCRdb table, and some are missing; sequencing was by immunoSEQ multiplex PCR. The sample has 100,000 to 150,000 clones, over 70% seen once. V shed 3 bases and J shed 5 bases, with 19 bases lying between them. The CDR3 length is 16 residues. Germline CDR1 and CDR2: MNHEY and SMNVEV (reference sequence). This receptor was obtained from a man aged 18 to 30 in good health and CMV-seropositive. Sequencing was done on a sample of PBMCs. The V gene is TRBV27, the J gene TRBJ2-5; D is possibly TRBD1 (8 bases). CDR3 protein: CASSLVGEQGGETQYF. The CDR3 DNA reads TGTGCCAGCAGTTTGGTAGGAGAACAGGGGGGGGAGACCCAGTACTTC.